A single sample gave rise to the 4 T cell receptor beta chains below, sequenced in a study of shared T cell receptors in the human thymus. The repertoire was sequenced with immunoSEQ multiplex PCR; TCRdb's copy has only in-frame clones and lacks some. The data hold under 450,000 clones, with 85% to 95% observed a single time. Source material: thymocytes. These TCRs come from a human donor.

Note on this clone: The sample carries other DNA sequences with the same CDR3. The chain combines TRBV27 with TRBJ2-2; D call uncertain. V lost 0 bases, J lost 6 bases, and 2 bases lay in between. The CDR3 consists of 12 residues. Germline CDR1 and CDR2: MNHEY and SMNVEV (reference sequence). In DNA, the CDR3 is TGTGCCAGCAGTTTATCAGCCGGGGAGCTGTTTTTT. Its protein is CASSLSAGELFF.

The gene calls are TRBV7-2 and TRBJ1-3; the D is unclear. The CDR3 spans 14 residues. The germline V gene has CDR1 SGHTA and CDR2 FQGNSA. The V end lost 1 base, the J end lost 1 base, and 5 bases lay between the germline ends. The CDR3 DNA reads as TGTGCCAGCAGCTTAGAAGTATCTGGAAACACCATATATTTT. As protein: CASSLEVSGNTIYF.

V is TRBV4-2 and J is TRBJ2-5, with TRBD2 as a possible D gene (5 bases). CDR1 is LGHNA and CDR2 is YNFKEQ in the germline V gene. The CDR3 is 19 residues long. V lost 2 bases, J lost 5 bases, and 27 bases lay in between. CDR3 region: CASSQRSAEERRRRETQYF. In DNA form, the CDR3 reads TGTGCCAGCAGCCAACGATCGGCGGAGGAGCGACGCCGCCGGGAGACCCAGTACTTC.

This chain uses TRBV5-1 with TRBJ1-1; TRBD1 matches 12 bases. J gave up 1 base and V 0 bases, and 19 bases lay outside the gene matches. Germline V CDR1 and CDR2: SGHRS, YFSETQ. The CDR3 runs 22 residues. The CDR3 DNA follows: TGCGCCAGCAGCTTGGTAGCGGGATGGGTTAGGGGGACAGGGGGCCAGAACACTGAAGCTTTCTTT. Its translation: CASSLVAGWVRGTGGQNTEAFF.